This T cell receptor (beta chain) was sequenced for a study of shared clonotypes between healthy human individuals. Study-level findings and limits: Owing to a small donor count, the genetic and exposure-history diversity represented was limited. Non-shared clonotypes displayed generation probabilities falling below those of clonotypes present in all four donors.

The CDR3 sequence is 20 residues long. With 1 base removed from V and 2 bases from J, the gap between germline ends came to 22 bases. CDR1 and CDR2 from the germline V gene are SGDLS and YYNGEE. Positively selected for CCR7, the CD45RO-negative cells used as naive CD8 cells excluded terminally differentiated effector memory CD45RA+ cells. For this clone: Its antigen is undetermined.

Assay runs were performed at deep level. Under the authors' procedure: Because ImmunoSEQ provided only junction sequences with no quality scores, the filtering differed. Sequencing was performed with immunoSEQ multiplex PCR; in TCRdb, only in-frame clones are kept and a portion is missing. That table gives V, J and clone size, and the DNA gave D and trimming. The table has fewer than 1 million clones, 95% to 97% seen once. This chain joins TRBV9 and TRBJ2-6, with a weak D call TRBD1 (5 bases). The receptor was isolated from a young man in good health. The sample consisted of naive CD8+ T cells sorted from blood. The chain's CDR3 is CASSVLGTRPGSTGANVLTF. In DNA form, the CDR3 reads TGTGCCAGCAGCGTATTGGGTACTCGCCCAGGGTCTACTGGGGCCAACGTCCTGACTTTC.